What follows are 10 T cell receptor beta chains derived from one specimen sequenced in a study of T cell responses to AZD1222 COVID-19 vaccine. Libraries were prepared by immunoSEQ multiplex PCR; TCRdb keeps only in-frame clonotypes and omits some of them. The table has around 140,000 clones, roughly 90% seen once. Material: peripheral blood, obtained on day 0 of AZD1222 vaccination. Receptors were obtained from an adult in good health.

V and J are TRBV10-3 and TRBJ1-2, with D unclear. CDR1 is ENHRY and CDR2 is SYGVKD in the germline V gene. This CDR3 has 11 amino acids. Trimming shortened V by 7 bases and J by 6 bases, and 9 bases separated the two germline ends. The CDR3 loop is CAIMDEDGYTF. CDR3 in DNA: TGTGCCATCATGGACGAGGATGGCTACACCTTC.

The chain has TRBV19 and TRBJ1-2; possibly TRBD1 for D (6 bases). The ends were cut back, 5 bases at V and 8 bases at J, with 30 bases in the middle. The CDR3 is made up of 18 amino acids. Looked up from germline, CDR1 is LNHDA and CDR2 is SQIVND (reference sequence). CDR3 region: CASSAAGTLGGSKYGYTF. The CDR3 DNA reads as TGTGCCAGTAGTGCCGCCGGGACACTCGGTGGGAGCAAATACGGCTACACCTTC.

The chain uses TRBV4-1 and TRBJ1-4, with a possible D match to TRBD1 (5 bases). The CDR3 covers 15 residues. The V gene lost 3 bases and the J gene lost 14 bases, with 22 bases spanning the gap. Germline assignment: CDR1 MGHRA and CDR2 YSYEKL. The chain's CDR3 is CASSQPGTPGDGLFF. The CDR3 DNA is TGCGCCAGCAGCCAGCCCGGGACCCCCGGGGATGGGCTGTTTTTT.

The V and J genes are TRBV9 and TRBJ1-1; D remains ambiguous. V lost 0 bases and J 4 bases, leaving 16 bases between the germline ends. Germline V gene sequence: CDR1 SGDLS, CDR2 YYNGEE. The CDR3 has 16 amino acids. The CDR3: CASSVEVSPWGTEAFF. CDR3 DNA: TGTGCCAGCAGCGTAGAGGTGTCCCCTTGGGGCACTGAAGCTTTCTTT.

The chain links TRBV12-5 to TRBJ2-7; possible D gene TRBD2, 7 bases. This CDR3 has 13 amino acids. Trimming removed 5 bases from V and 2 bases from J, with 10 bases in between. Germline loops: CDR1 LGHNT, CDR2 FRNRAP. CDR3 amino acids: CASGAGAPYEQYF. DNA of the CDR3: TGTGCTAGTGGTGCGGGGGCTCCCTACGAGCAGTACTTC.

The rearrangement joins TRBV5-4 to TRBJ2-1; 9 nucleotides align to TRBD2. The CDR3 loop spans 15 amino acids. Germline V lookup: CDR1 SGHNT, CDR2 YYREEE (reference sequence). Trimming took 4 bases from V and 5 from J; bases not matched to a gene: 7. The CDR3: CASSPVASGNNEQFF. In DNA, the CDR3 is TGTGCCAGCAGCCCAGTGGCTAGCGGGAACAATGAGCAGTTCTTC.

The J gene is TRBJ1-1, the V gene TRBV30; D is ambiguous. V dropped 4 bases and J dropped 6 bases, with 9 bases sitting between them. Germline V gives CDR1 GTSNPN, CDR2 SVGIG (reference sequence). The CDR3 sequence is 11 residues long. For the CDR3, the DNA is TGTGCCTGGACCGGCTTCGCTGAAGCTTTCTTT. Amino acids: CAWTGFAEAFF.

The chain combines TRBV18 with TRBJ2-3; the D is unclear. The germline V gene has CDR1 KGHSH and CDR2 LQKENI. Trimming shortened V by 6 bases and J by 0 bases, and 10 bases separated the two germline ends. The CDR3 consists of 14 residues. The CDR3 DNA is TGTGCCAGCTCGCGCGGAAGTAGCACAGATACGCAGTATTTT. Residues: CASSRGSSTDTQYF. The complete variable domain, with remaining parts taken from reference TRBV18 and TRBJ2-3, reads NAGVMQNPRHLVRRRGQEARLRCSPMKGHSHVYWYRQLPEEGLKFMVYLQKENIIDESGMPKERFSAEFPKEGPSILRIQQVVRGDSAAYFCASSRGSSTDTQYFGPGTRLTVL.

This sequence joins TRBV11-2 and TRBJ2-1, with TRBD2 matching over 11 bases. Trimming cost V 2 bases and J 3 bases; bases outside gene matches: 12. Per germline, CDR1 SGHAT and CDR2 FQNNGV. The CDR3 spans 19 residues. The CDR3 sequence: CASSLRGTSGPLVYNEQFF. For the CDR3, the DNA is TGTGCCAGCAGCTTAAGGGGGACTAGCGGCCCCCTTGTCTACAATGAGCAGTTCTTC.

Only a few counts were recorded for this clone. The V gene is TRBV11-3, the J gene TRBJ2-1, with TRBD2 matching 7 bases. There are 15 residues in the CDR3. Germline V gene sequence: CDR1 SGHNT, CDR2 YENEEA. V shed 3 bases and J 4 bases; nucleotides not matched to a gene: 6. CDR3 DNA: TGTGCCAGCAGCTTCGGAAAGCGGGAATACAATGAGCAGTTCTTC. It encodes CASSFGKREYNEQFF.